This TCR beta chain comes out of a study of CD8+ T cells in alopecia areata. The length of the CDR3 is 14 residues. The germline V gene encodes CDR1 LNHDA and CDR2 SQIVND (reference sequence). Between the trimmed V and J ends, which lost 5 bases and 5 bases, there was a span of 15 bases. Treatment indicated: oral pan-JAK inhibitor, 5-10 mg twice daily. RNA was extracted and reverse transcribed into cDNA as the sequencing template. Measured with immunoSEQ multiplex PCR; TCRdb has only the in-frame clones, and not every one. The repertoire holds 180,000 or so clones, around half seen once, with approximately 10% in the top ten.

Sequences were derived from CD8+ T cells sorted from blood, sampled at week 24, from a patient treated with tofacitinib. The chain recombines TRBV19 with TRBJ1-2; D may be TRBD1 (6 bases). The sequence came from a human donor with alopecia areata. The CDR3 region is CASSVGGEDYGYTF. DNA for the CDR3: TGTGCCAGTAGTGTTGGGGGCGAAGATTATGGCTACACCTTC.